The T cell receptor (beta chain) under discussion was sequenced for a study of T cells expressing NK-cell markers. One entry per CDR3 protein, without DNA, is what TCRdb gives after re-calling the 5' RACE reads. Its table records 150,000 to 200,000 distinct CDR3 sequences. The CDR3 extends over 13 amino acids. The germline V gene has CDR1 SGHRS and CDR2 YFSETQ. This sequence was found in a woman between 18 and 75 years old in good health. Input material: blood T cells: a sorted CD56 or NKG2C T cell subset, CD4+ or CD8+ T cells, or bulk PBMC T cells (not recorded which). This sequence joins TRBV5-1 and TRBJ2-5. The CDR3 here is CASSPTPQETQYF. The full variable domain, completed using reference TRBV5-1 and TRBJ2-5, is KAGVTQTPRYLIKTRGQQVTLSCSPISGHRSVSWYQQTPGQGLQFLFEYFSETQRNKGNFPGRFSGRQFSNSRSEMNVSTLELGDSALYLCASSPTPQETQYFGPGTRLLVL.